This T cell receptor beta chain is drawn from a study of shared clonotypes between healthy human individuals. Germline V gene sequence: CDR1 MGHDK, CDR2 SYGVNS. This CDR3 spans 15 amino acids. J gave up 4 bases and V 4 bases, and 9 bases lay outside the gene matches. The method was immunoSEQ multiplex PCR; TCRdb's version includes in-frame clones alone and lacks a portion of them. The table lists some 1.5 million clones, 95% to 99% of them singletons. The sequenced material came from naive CD4+ T cells sorted from blood. Sample subset: CD45RA+ positively selected. The chain employs TRBV25-1 and TRBJ2-7; 8 bases fit TRBD2. The sequence was obtained from a man aged 25-45 years in good health. The CDR3 reads CASSGWAGGRYEQYF. The CDR3 DNA sequence: TGTGCCAGCAGTGGGTGGGCGGGAGGTAGGTACGAGCAGTACTTC.